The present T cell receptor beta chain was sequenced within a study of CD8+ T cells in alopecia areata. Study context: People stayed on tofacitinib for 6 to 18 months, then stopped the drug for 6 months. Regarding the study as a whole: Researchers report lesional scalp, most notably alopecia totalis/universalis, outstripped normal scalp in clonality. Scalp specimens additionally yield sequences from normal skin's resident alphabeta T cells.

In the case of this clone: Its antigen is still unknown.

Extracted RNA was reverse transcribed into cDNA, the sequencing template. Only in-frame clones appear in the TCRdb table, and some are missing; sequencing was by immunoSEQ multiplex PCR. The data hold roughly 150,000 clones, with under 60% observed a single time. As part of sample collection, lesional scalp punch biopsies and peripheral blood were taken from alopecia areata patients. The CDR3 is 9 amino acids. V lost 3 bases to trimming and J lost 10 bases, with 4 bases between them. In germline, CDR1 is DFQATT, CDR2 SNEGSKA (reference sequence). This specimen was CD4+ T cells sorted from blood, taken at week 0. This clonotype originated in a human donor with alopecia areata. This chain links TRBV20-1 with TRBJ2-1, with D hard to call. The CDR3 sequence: CSARGEQFF. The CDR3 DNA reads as TGCAGTGCTAGGGGAGAGCAGTTCTTC.